A single sample is the source of the 26 T cell receptor beta chains below, sequenced in a study of blood T cells in healthy people across ages (dated by TCRdb to between 2014 and 2017). Preparation of the library involved 5' RACE. Sequenced on an Illumina HiSeq 2500. A second PCR of roughly 6 to 11 cycles was run with a J-beta primer mix and a sample-barcoded 5' primer. The public reads were run again by TCRdb, first through fastp at Q25 and then through MiXCR, and only productive beta chains were kept. Every entry covers one CDR3 protein and lists the most common genes and DNA from its rows. The sample contains around 1,500,000 distinct CDR3 sequences, under 30% of them found a single time. The top ten clones comprise roughly 8% of the sample. Sequencing was performed on blood. These TCRs come from a woman aged 25 to 39 in good health.

In this sample, this clonotype turned up many times. This rearrangement joins TRBV7-2 to TRBJ2-4; D is unclear. The CDR3 runs 13 residues. The germline V gene encodes CDR1 SGHTA and CDR2 FQGNSA. V was pared by 1 base and J by 7 bases, with 8 bases between. The CDR3 sequence is CASSLGTGNIQYF. In nucleotides, the CDR3 is TGTGCCAGCAGCTTAGGAACCGGGAACATTCAGTACTTC.

Notes on this clonotype: This may be a read error, as it is one base from a much larger clone. This sequence joins TRBV15 and TRBJ2-1; unclear D gene. The CDR3 covers 13 residues. V dropped 4 bases and J dropped 6 bases, with 10 bases sitting between them. CDR1 is LNHNV, CDR2 YYDKDF, per germline (reference sequence). The DNA of the CDR3 is TGTGCCACCAGCATATCAGGCGTCAATGAGCAGTTCTTC. Its protein product is CATSISGVNEQFF.

This clonotype showed up many times. The chain links TRBV12-3 or TRBV12-4 to TRBJ2-7; D gene ambiguous. CDR3 length: 14 residues. Between the trimmed V and J ends, which lost 3 bases and 6 bases, there was a span of 15 bases. The CDR3 coding sequence is TGTGCCAGCAGTTTGTGGGGTCGAGGTGGCGAGCAGTACTTC. Its protein is CASSLWGRGGEQYF.

The sample holds a few counts of this clonotype. The V and J genes are TRBV19 and TRBJ2-5; D unclear. The V end lost 6 bases, the J end lost 5 bases, and 16 bases lay between the germline ends. The germline V gene encodes CDR1 LNHDA and CDR2 SQIVND (reference sequence). The CDR3 length is 14 residues. DNA for the CDR3: TGTGCCAGTAGGGTGGACGGCCTTGGGGAGACCCAGTACTTC. It specifies CASRVDGLGETQYF.

This sequence joins TRBV7-3 and TRBJ2-3, with 10 bases matching TRBD2. This CDR3 contains 15 residues. The germline CDR1 and CDR2 sequences are SGHTA and FQGTGA. The V and J ends lost 5 bases and 5 bases, in that order; junction bases with no gene match: 7. CDR3: CASSRSGGALDTQYF. The CDR3 nucleotides are TGTGCCAGCAGCAGAAGCGGGGGGGCGTTAGATACGCAGTATTTT.

In its sample, this clonotype was seen a few times. The rearrangement joins TRBV7-3 to TRBJ2-1; D possibly corresponds to TRBD2 (5 bases). V gave up 5 bases and J gave up 8 bases, with 13 bases separating them. Germline V gene data show CDR1 as SGHTA and CDR2 as FQGTGA. The CDR3 runs to 13 residues. The DNA of the CDR3 is TGTGCCAGCAGCACCCCGGGGTTCTATGAGCAGTTCTTC. Translated, it gives CASSTPGFYEQFF. Variable domain in full (rest from reference TRBV7-3 and TRBJ2-1): GAGVSQTPSNKVTEKGKYVELRCDPISGHTALYWYRQSLGQGPEFLIYFQGTGAADDSGLPNDRFFAVRPEGSVSTLKIQRTERGDSAVYLCASSTPGFYEQFFGPGTRLTVL.

The chain uses TRBV12-5 and TRBJ2-3, with TRBD2 identical over 7 bases. This CDR3 is built from 14 residues. Germline lookup yields CDR1 LGHNT and CDR2 FRNRAP. The V gene end was trimmed by 7 bases and the J gene end by 2 bases; junction bases not matched to a gene: 6. The CDR3 sequence: CASAGGGPTDTQYF. In DNA form, the CDR3 reads TGTGCTAGTGCCGGCGGGGGACCCACAGATACGCAGTATTTT. The full variable domain, with the rest looked up from reference TRBV12-5 and TRBJ2-3, is DARVTQTPRHKVTEMGQEVTMRCQPILGHNTVFWYRQTMMQGLELLAYFRNRAPLDDSGMPKDRFSAEMPDATLATLKIQPSEPRDSAVYFCASAGGGPTDTQYFGPGTRLTVL.

This clonotype was seen ten or more times. This chain joins TRBV9 and TRBJ2-5; either TRBD1 or TRBD2 may supply D (7 bases each). CDR1 and CDR2 (germline): SGDLS, YYNGEE. V shed 3 bases and J shed 1 base, with 13 bases lying between them. The CDR3 runs to 15 residues. Here the CDR3 DNA reads TGTGCCAGCAGCGCCAGGGGGGGAATCCAAGAGACCCAGTACTTC. Amino acid sequence: CASSARGGIQETQYF.

The chain is built from TRBV28 and TRBJ2-3, with no clear D. Trimming took 4 bases from V and 2 from J, leaving 13 bases between them. From germline, CDR1 is MDHEN and CDR2 SYDVKM. The CDR3 runs to 15 residues. The CDR3 DNA sequence: TGTGCCAGCAGTTCCGGCGGCCCTACCACAGATACGCAGTATTTT. The encoded protein is CASSSGGPTTDTQYF. Supplemented by reference TRBV28 and TRBJ2-3, the full variable domain reads DVKVTQSSRYLVKRTGEKVFLECVQDMDHENMFWYRQDPGLGLRLIYFSYDVKMKEKGDIPEGYSVSREKKERFSLILESASTNQTSMYLCASSSGGPTTDTQYFGPGTRLTVL.

As regards this clonotype: A much larger clone differs by one base, so this may be a read error. The chain couples TRBV20-1 to TRBJ2-5, with D unresolved. Between the trimmed V and J ends, which lost 3 bases and 5 bases, there was a span of 16 bases. Germline CDR1 is DFQATT and CDR2 is SNEGSKA (reference sequence). The CDR3 has 14 residues. The CDR3 bases are TGCAGTGCTAGTGATCACGGATATCGGGAGACCCAGTACTTC. Its protein product is CSASDHGYRETQYF.

In DNA form, the CDR3 reads TGTGCCACCAGCAGAGGACAGGGGAGTGAGCAGTTCTTC. Residues: CATSRGQGSEQFF. The rearrangement joins TRBV15 to TRBJ2-1, with 8 nucleotides matching TRBD1. The CDR3 runs 13 residues. CDR1 and CDR2 (germline): LNHNV, YYDKDF (reference sequence). V lost 1 base and J lost 9; bases outside the gene matches: 2. Full variable domain (rest looked up from reference TRBV15 and TRBJ2-1): DAMVIQNPRYQVTQFGKPVTLSCSQTLNHNVMYWYQQKSSQAPKLLFHYYDKDFNNEADTPDNFQSRRPNTSFCFLDIRSPGLGDTAMYLCATSRGQGSEQFFGPGTRLTVL.

This clonotype was counted only a few times. The junction differs from germline at one of its ends, possibly a read error. The rearrangement uses TRBV12-3 or TRBV12-4 and TRBJ1-2; a possible D gene is TRBD1 (5 bases). This CDR3 region has 16 residues. The CDR3 region has the DNA TGTGCCGGCAGAGCCACAGGACCCAATAATAACTATGGCTACACCTTC. This codes for CAGRATGPNNNYGYTF.

In its sample, this clonotype was seen a few times. The chain employs TRBV14 and TRBJ2-5, with D unresolved. CDR3 length: 15 residues. Germline-derived CDR1 and CDR2 are SGHDN and FVKESK. The V and J ends lost 0 bases and 2 bases respectively, with 10 bases between them. CDR3 amino acids: CASSQELGIQETQYF. Written as DNA, the CDR3 is TGTGCCAGCAGCCAAGAATTAGGAATTCAAGAGACCCAGTACTTC. The full variable domain, with the rest looked up from reference TRBV14 and TRBJ2-5, is EAGVTQFPSHSVIEKGQTVTLRCDPISGHDNLYWYRRVMGKEIKFLLHFVKESKQDESGMPNNRFLAERTGGTYSTLKVQPAELEDSGVYFCASSQELGIQETQYFGPGTRLLVL.

V and J are TRBV20-1 and TRBJ2-3; TRBD1 aligns across 8 bases. Germline-derived CDR1 and CDR2 are DFQATT and SNEGSKA (reference sequence). V shed 4 bases and J 6 bases; nucleotides not matched to a gene: 12. The CDR3 spans 15 residues. CDR3 protein: CSATLARGRSDTQYF. As DNA, the CDR3 is TGCAGTGCTACGCTTGCCAGGGGGCGCTCCGATACGCAGTATTTT.

This sequence joins TRBV6-2 or TRBV6-3 and TRBJ2-3; 14 bases fit TRBD2. Germline values: CDR1 MNHEY, CDR2 SVGEGT. This CDR3 comprises 17 residues. The V segment lost 6 bases and the J segment 3 bases; nucleotides outside the gene matches: 8. The CDR3 DNA is TGTGCCAGCAGACCGGGACTAGCGGGAGAAAATACAGATACGCAGTATTTT. Amino acid sequence: CASRPGLAGENTDTQYF.

The chain carries TRBV19 and TRBJ2-1, with 7 bases lining up with TRBD1. Germline trimming cut 5 bases from V and 8 bases from J; bases unmatched to any gene: 6. Germline CDR1 LNHDA, CDR2 SQIVND (reference sequence). This CDR3 has 13 amino acids. For the CDR3, the DNA is TGTGCCAGTAGTGGGACAGAGAGCGATGAGCAGTTCTTC. This encodes CASSGTESDEQFF.

This clonotype was picked up a small number of times. The chain recombines TRBV12-3 or TRBV12-4 with TRBJ2-3; the match to TRBD2 covers 7 bases. The CDR3 is made up of 15 amino acids. Losses at the gene ends were 7 bases for V and 4 bases for J; bases not matched to a gene: 11. The CDR3 region has the DNA TGTGCCAGCACCGTAAGCGGGATAGTCGCAGATACGCAGTATTTT. This sequence encodes CASTVSGIVADTQYF.

This clonotype has just a few counts. The chain uses TRBV25-1 and TRBJ2-5; the D gene is possibly TRBD1 (7 bases). V was cut by 10 bases and J by 5 bases, with 23 bases left in between. This CDR3 is built from 15 residues. Germline V lookup: CDR1 MGHDK, CDR2 SYGVNS. In DNA form, the CDR3 reads TGTGCCAAGGGGGCAGGGGGGTTGTTGGGGGAGACCCAGTACTTC. Translating it yields CAKGAGGLLGETQYF.

This clonotype appeared a few times. The chain links TRBV2 to TRBJ1-2; 10 nucleotides agree with TRBD1. J lost 7 bases, V lost 2 bases, and 7 bases had no gene match. Germline CDR1 SNHLY, CDR2 FYNNEI. The CDR3 has 15 amino acids. The CDR3: CASSERDRGIGGYTF. DNA of the CDR3: TGTGCCAGCAGTGAAAGGGACAGGGGTATCGGTGGCTACACCTTC.

The chain carries TRBV29-1 and TRBJ1-2; a weak D match, TRBD1 (6 bases). Germline V CDR1 and CDR2: SQVTM, ANQGSEA. Deletions cut 6 bases from V and 1 base from J, with 18 bases between. The CDR3 has 15 residues. In DNA form, the CDR3 reads TGCAGCGTGGGGGCCCTGACAGGCGATAACTATGGCTACACCTTC. Translating gives CSVGALTGDNYGYTF. Filled out from reference TRBV29-1 and TRBJ1-2, the complete variable domain reads SAVISQKPSRDICQRGTSLTIQCQVDSQVTMMFWYRQQPGQSLTLIATANQGSEATYESGFVIDKFPISRPNLTFSTLTVSNMSPEDSSIYLCSVGALTGDNYGYTFGSGTRLTVV.

About this clonotype: One junction end does not reproduce the germline sequence, and a read error may be involved. This chain connects TRBV4-3 to TRBJ2-2; 13 bases agree with TRBD2. The CDR3 has 16 residues. Germline CDR1 LGHNA, CDR2 YSLEER. This chain's CDR3 is CASSQDGTSGTGERFF. The DNA for the CDR3 is TGCGCCAGCAGCCAAGATGGGACTAGCGGGACCGGGGAGCGGTTTTTT.

This rearrangement joins TRBV12-5 to TRBJ2-7; D gene uncertain. The CDR3 has 14 amino acids. V was shortened by 5 bases and J by 3 bases, with 14 bases between the two germline ends. Per the germline V gene, CDR1 is LGHNT and CDR2 is FRNRAP. In nucleotides, the CDR3 is TGTGCTAGTGGTCCCGGCGTGGATTTCTACGAGCAGTACTTC. This sequence encodes CASGPGVDFYEQYF.

This clonotype has a handful of counts. CDR3 coding DNA: TGTGCCAGCAGCACACCGGGACTAGCGGGGGGGTCTGAGCAGTTCTTC. Translation: CASSTPGLAGGSEQFF. The rearrangement joins TRBV7-2 to TRBJ2-1, with 16 bases fitting TRBD2. Unmatched junction bases numbered 7, after V lost 5 bases and J lost 9 bases. The CDR3 contains 16 residues. Per the germline V gene, CDR1 is SGHTA and CDR2 is FQGNSA.

This clonotype was seen more than once but under ten times. V is TRBV4-3 and J is TRBJ2-3; no clear D gene. Germline-derived CDR1 and CDR2 are LGHNA and YSLEER. The CDR3 is 15 residues long. Trimming took 0 bases from V and 3 from J, leaving 10 bases between them. The CDR3 sequence is CASSQDDRRTDTQYF. CDR3 nucleotides: TGCGCCAGCAGCCAAGATGATAGAAGGACAGATACGCAGTATTTT.

This clonotype was found a few times. One end of the junction is discordant with germline, which a read error may explain. V is TRBV20-1 and J is TRBJ2-5; the match to TRBD2 covers 13 bases. The CDR3 runs to 15 residues. Looked up from germline, CDR1 is DFQATT and CDR2 is SNEGSKA (reference sequence). The CDR3 DNA reads as TGCAGTGCGGACGGACTAGCGGGAGTCCAAGAGGCCCAGTACTTC. This sequence encodes CSADGLAGVQEAQYF.

This clonotype was observed a few times. The J gene is TRBJ2-7, the V gene TRBV20-1, with D perhaps TRBD1 or TRBD2 (5 bases each). Germline-derived CDR1 and CDR2 are DFQATT and SNEGSKA (reference sequence). CDR3 size: 14 residues. Trimming cost V 5 bases and J 0 bases, with 14 bases left between them. The DNA for the CDR3 is TGCAGTGCTCTAAACAGGAGGAGCTCCTACGAGCAGTACTTC. Its protein is CSALNRRSSYEQYF.